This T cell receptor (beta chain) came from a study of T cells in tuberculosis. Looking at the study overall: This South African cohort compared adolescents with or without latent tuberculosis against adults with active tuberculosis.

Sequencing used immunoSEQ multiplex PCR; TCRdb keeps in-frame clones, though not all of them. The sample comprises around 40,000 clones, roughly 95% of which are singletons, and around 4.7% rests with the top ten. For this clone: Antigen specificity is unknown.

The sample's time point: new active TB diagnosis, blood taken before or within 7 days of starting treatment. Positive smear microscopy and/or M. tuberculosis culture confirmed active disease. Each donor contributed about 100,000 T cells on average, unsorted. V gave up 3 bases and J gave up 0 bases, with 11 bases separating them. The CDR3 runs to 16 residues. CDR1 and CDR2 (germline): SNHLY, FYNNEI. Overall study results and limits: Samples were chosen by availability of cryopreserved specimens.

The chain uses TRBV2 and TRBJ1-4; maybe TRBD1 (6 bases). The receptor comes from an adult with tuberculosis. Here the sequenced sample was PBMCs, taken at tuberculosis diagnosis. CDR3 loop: CASSEDSPATNEKLFF. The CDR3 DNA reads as TGTGCCAGCAGTGAGGACAGCCCCGCAACTAATGAAAAACTGTTTTTT.